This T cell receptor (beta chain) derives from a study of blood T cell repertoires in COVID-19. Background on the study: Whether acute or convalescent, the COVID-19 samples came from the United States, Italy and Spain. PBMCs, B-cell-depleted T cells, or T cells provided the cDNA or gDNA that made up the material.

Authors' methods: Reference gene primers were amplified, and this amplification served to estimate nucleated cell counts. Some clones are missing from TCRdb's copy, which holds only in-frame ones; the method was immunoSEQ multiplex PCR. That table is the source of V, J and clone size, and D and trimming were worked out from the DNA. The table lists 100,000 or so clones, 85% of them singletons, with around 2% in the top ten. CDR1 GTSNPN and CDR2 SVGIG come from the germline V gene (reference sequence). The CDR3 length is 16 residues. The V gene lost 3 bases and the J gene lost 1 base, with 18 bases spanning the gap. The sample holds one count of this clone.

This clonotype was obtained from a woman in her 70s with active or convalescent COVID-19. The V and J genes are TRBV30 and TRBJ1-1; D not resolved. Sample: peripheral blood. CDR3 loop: CAWRPIPLAENTEAFF. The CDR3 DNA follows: TGTGCCTGGAGACCCATTCCCCTGGCAGAGAACACTGAAGCTTTCTTT.